These 21 T cell receptor beta chains were sequenced from one sample in a study of cytomegalovirus exposure and HLA in healthy donors. The PCR employed 60 Vbeta primers together with 13 Jbeta primers. Sequencing was performed with immunoSEQ multiplex PCR; in TCRdb, only in-frame clones are kept and a portion is missing. The data contain under 200,000 clones, 86% of them singletons. The sequencing sample was made of PBMCs. The source of these receptors is a woman in her twenties or thirties in good health and CMV-seronegative.

This chain joins TRBV2 and TRBJ2-3, with a weak D call TRBD2 (6 bases). Per the germline V gene, CDR1 is SNHLY and CDR2 is FYNNEI. V lost 0 bases, J lost 5 bases, and 9 bases lay in between. This CDR3 has 14 amino acids. The chain's CDR3 is CASSEAGGGDTQYF. Here the CDR3 DNA reads TGTGCCAGCAGTGAAGCCGGGGGTGGAGATACGCAGTATTTT.

The chain links TRBV7-6 to TRBJ2-1; 9 bases are shared with TRBD2. The CDR3 totals 16 residues. CDR1 and CDR2 from the germline V gene are SGHVS and FNYEAQ. V dropped 0 bases and J dropped 7; count of bases not matched to a gene: 7. The CDR3 region has the DNA TGTGCCAGCAGCTTAGCGCCTAGCGGGGTGAGGAATGAGCAGTTCTTC. Its protein product is CASSLAPSGVRNEQFF.

This clone was counted between two and nine times. This chain connects TRBV11-2 to TRBJ2-2, with no clear D. Germline-derived CDR1 and CDR2 are SGHAT and FQNNGV. Trimming pared 1 base from V and 2 bases from J, leaving 5 bases between. This CDR3 spans 14 amino acids. The CDR3 region has the DNA TGTGCCAGCAGCTTAGGGCCTAACACCGGGGAGCTGTTTTTT. Residues: CASSLGPNTGELFF. Filled out from reference TRBV11-2 and TRBJ2-2, the complete variable domain reads EAGVAQSPRYKIIEKRQSVAFWCNPISGHATLYWYQQILGQGPKLLIQFQNNGVVDDSQLPKDRFSAERLKGVDSTLKIQPAKLEDSAVYLCASSLGPNTGELFFGEGSRLTVL.

The chain recombines TRBV19 with TRBJ1-5; possible D gene TRBD1, 6 bases. From germline, CDR1 is LNHDA and CDR2 SQIVND (reference sequence). V lost 3 bases and J lost 2, with 14 bases in between. CDR3 length: 16 amino acids. In nucleotides, the CDR3 is TGTGCCAGTAGTATCCCGGGGACAAGGGGCAATCAGCCCCAGCATTTT. This encodes CASSIPGTRGNQPQHF.

The chain is built from TRBV2 and TRBJ1-1, with 10 bases fitting TRBD1. The CDR3 sequence is 14 residues long. Germline CDR1 reads SNHLY; CDR2 reads FYNNEI. J was trimmed by 7 bases and V by 2 bases; bases with no gene match: 4. This CDR3 reads CASSERQGAIEAFF. The CDR3 nucleotides read TGTGCCAGCAGTGAAAGACAGGGGGCAATTGAAGCTTTCTTT.

The rearrangement joins TRBV2 to TRBJ2-7, with TRBD2 as a possible D gene (6 bases). The CDR3 is made up of 13 amino acids. From germline, CDR1 is SNHLY and CDR2 FYNNEI. With 6 bases removed from V and 2 bases from J, the gap between germline ends came to 11 bases. As DNA, the CDR3 is TGTGCCAGCAGCTATAGCGGAACCTACGAGCAGTACTTC. Translation: CASSYSGTYEQYF.

The rearrangement uses TRBV9 and TRBJ2-1; possibly TRBD2 for D (8 bases). Germline CDR1 is SGDLS and CDR2 is YYNGEE. V was clipped by 4 bases and J by 2 bases, with 16 bases between them. The CDR3 loop spans 16 amino acids. The DNA of the CDR3 is TGTGCCAGCAGCCGGGGGGGGGACAGAGCCTACAATGAGCAGTTCTTC. Its protein product is CASSRGGDRAYNEQFF.

The chain combines TRBV5-6 with TRBJ2-1, with 8 nucleotides matching TRBD2. J gave up 2 bases and V 1 base, and 5 bases lay outside the gene matches. CDR1 and CDR2 (germline): SGHDT, YYEEEE. This CDR3 has 16 amino acids. The CDR3 DNA sequence: TGTGCCAGCAGCTTGTGGGGGGGACTAGCCTACAATGAGCAGTTCTTC. This translates into CASSLWGGLAYNEQFF.

The chain combines TRBV7-2 with TRBJ2-1; tentative D call: TRBD2 (5 bases). The V gene's germline CDR1 is SGHTA and CDR2 FQGNSA. The CDR3 has 14 residues. V was trimmed by 1 base and J by 9 bases, leaving 13 bases between them. This chain's CDR3 is CASSLVGHRGEQFF. The CDR3 nucleotides read TGTGCCAGCAGCTTAGTGGGCCACCGGGGTGAGCAGTTCTTC.

The CDR3 here is CASMREANTDTQYF. The CDR3 nucleotides read TGTGCCAGCATGCGGGAGGCGAACACAGATACGCAGTATTTT. The chain uses TRBV2 and TRBJ2-3, with 8 bases matching TRBD2. V was pared by 7 bases and J by 2 bases, with 5 bases of the junction left unmatched. Germline V CDR1 and CDR2: SNHLY, FYNNEI. This CDR3 spans 14 amino acids.

The chain employs TRBV6-5 and TRBJ1-4; D not certain. Germline CDR1 reads MNHEY; CDR2 reads SVGAGI. The V end was cut by 0 bases, the J end by 7 bases, with 12 bases between. CDR3 length equals 15 residues. Here the CDR3 DNA reads TGTGCCAGCAGTTACTCGACGGGCCGGGGTGAAAAACTGTTTTTT. Its protein is CASSYSTGRGEKLFF.

This chain joins TRBV18 and TRBJ2-7; D may be TRBD1 (6 bases). Germline CDR1 KGHSH, CDR2 LQKENI. Trimming removed 3 bases from V and 5 bases from J, with 14 bases in between. The CDR3 consists of 14 residues. The CDR3 sequence is CASSPSRGRDEQYF. The CDR3 region has the DNA TGTGCCAGCTCACCCTCCAGGGGTCGGGACGAGCAGTACTTC.

This clone was observed a few times. The V and J genes are TRBV5-1 and TRBJ2-5; 7 bases fit TRBD1. Losses at the gene ends were 6 bases for V and 5 bases for J; bases not matched to a gene: 10. Germline values: CDR1 SGHRS, CDR2 YFSETQ. The CDR3 extends over 14 amino acids. The CDR3 spells CASTLGQVEETQYF. The CDR3, as DNA: TGCGCCAGCACCCTCGGACAGGTCGAGGAGACCCAGTACTTC.

J is TRBJ2-2 and V is TRBV7-8, with TRBD2 matching 9 bases. The CDR3 is 16 residues long. V lost 5 bases to trimming and J lost 4 bases; unmatched junction nucleotides: 8. Looked up from germline, CDR1 is SGHVS and CDR2 is FQNEAQ. CDR3 region: CASSRWTSARTGELFF. In DNA, the CDR3 is TGTGCCAGCAGCCGCTGGACTAGCGCTCGCACCGGGGAGCTGTTTTTT.

In the case of this clone: In the same sample, other DNA sequences code for this CDR3. J is TRBJ2-1 and V is TRBV4-1, with D uncertain. V was pared by 3 bases and J by 4 bases, with 4 bases between. Germline V gene data show CDR1 as MGHRA and CDR2 as YSYEKL. The CDR3 contains 12 residues. The CDR3 nucleotides are TGCGCCAGCAGCCACCAATACAATGAGCAGTTCTTC. This translates into CASSHQYNEQFF.

The V and J genes are TRBV27 and TRBJ1-5; no clear D. This CDR3 region has 12 residues. Trimming left V 3 bases short and J 3 bases short, with 3 bases between. Germline lookup yields CDR1 MNHEY and CDR2 SMNVEV (reference sequence). In DNA form, the CDR3 reads TGTGCCAGCAGTTTTCTCAATCAGCCCCAGCATTTT. Its protein product is CASSFLNQPQHF.

This rearrangement joins TRBV28 to TRBJ2-1; 15 bases match TRBD2. This CDR3 has 15 residues. The V and J ends lost 2 bases and 7 bases, in that order; junction bases with no gene match: 0. Germline CDR1 MDHEN, CDR2 SYDVKM. CDR3 nucleotide sequence: TGTGCCAGCAGTTTAGGACTAGCGGGAGGGAATGAGCAGTTCTTC. Its protein product is CASSLGLAGGNEQFF.

The chain has TRBV9 and TRBJ2-2; no clear D gene. Trimming took 4 bases from V and 4 from J, leaving 8 bases between them. Looked up from germline, CDR1 is SGDLS and CDR2 is YYNGEE. The CDR3 extends over 13 amino acids. This CDR3 reads CASSLTVTGELFF. DNA for the CDR3: TGTGCCAGCAGCCTAACTGTCACCGGGGAGCTGTTTTTT.

The V gene is TRBV11-2, the J gene TRBJ2-7; tentative D call: TRBD1 (5 bases). V was cut by 1 base and J by 0 bases, with 7 bases left in between. CDR1 is SGHAT and CDR2 is FQNNGV in the germline V gene. The CDR3 contains 14 residues. The CDR3 spells CASSLVTGSYEQYF. Written as DNA, the CDR3 is TGTGCCAGCAGCTTAGTCACAGGCTCCTACGAGCAGTACTTC. Together with reference TRBV11-2 and TRBJ2-7, the CDR3 gives the full variable domain: EAGVAQSPRYKIIEKRQSVAFWCNPISGHATLYWYQQILGQGPKLLIQFQNNGVVDDSQLPKDRFSAERLKGVDSTLKIQPAKLEDSAVYLCASSLVTGSYEQYFGPGTRLTVT.

As concerns this clone: The junction departs from germline at one end; a sequencing error may be responsible. The chain recombines TRBV5-4 with TRBJ2-7; 9 positions match TRBD1. Germline CDR1 reads SGHNT; CDR2 reads YYREEE (reference sequence). The CDR3 has 14 amino acids. CDR3 nucleotide sequence: TGTACCAGCAGCAGGGGACAGGGTCTCAACGAGCAGTACTTC. As protein: CTSSRGQGLNEQYF.

V usage is TRBV27 and J usage is TRBJ1-2; D gene unclear. V shed 5 bases and J shed 6 bases, with 13 bases lying between them. The CDR3 extends over 13 amino acids. The germline CDR1 and CDR2 sequences are MNHEY and SMNVEV (reference sequence). The DNA of the CDR3 is TGTGCCAGCAGTCCTAGTCACGCCGATGGCTACACCTTC. Translation gives CASSPSHADGYTF.